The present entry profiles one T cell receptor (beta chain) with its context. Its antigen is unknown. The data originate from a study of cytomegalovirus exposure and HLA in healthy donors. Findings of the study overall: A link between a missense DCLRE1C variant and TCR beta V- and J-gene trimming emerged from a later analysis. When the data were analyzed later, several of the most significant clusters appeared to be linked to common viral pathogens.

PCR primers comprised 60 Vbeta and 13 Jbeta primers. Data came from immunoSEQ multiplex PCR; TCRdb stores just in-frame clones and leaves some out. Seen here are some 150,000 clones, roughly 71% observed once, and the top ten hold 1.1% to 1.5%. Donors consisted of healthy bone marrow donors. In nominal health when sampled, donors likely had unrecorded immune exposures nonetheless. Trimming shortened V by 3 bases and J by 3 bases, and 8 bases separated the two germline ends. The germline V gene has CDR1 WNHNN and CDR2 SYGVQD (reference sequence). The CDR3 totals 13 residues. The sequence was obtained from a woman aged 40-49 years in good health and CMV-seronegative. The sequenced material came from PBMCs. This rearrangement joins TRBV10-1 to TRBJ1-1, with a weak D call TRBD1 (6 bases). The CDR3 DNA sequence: TGCGCCAGCAGTGAACACAGGGACACTGAAGCTTTCTTT. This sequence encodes CASSEHRDTEAFF.